These 8 T cell receptor beta chains originate from one sample sequenced in a study of blood T cell repertoires in COVID-19. Here immunoSEQ multiplex PCR was the method, and the copy in TCRdb shows in-frame clones only, minus some. This table holds under 60,000 clones, 91% found once. The specimen sequenced was peripheral blood. The receptors were sampled from a man aged 50-60 years with active COVID-19.

The rearrangement links TRBV5-6 to TRBJ1-4, with D uncertain. Germline lookup yields CDR1 SGHDT and CDR2 YYEEEE. The CDR3 consists of 13 residues. Trimming cost V 3 bases and J 8 bases, with 11 bases left between them. CDR3 loop: CASSSRRREKLFF. The DNA for the CDR3 is TGTGCCAGCAGCTCCCGGCGGCGGGAAAAACTGTTTTTT.

A single count supports this clone. The chain employs TRBV9 and TRBJ1-3; the D is unclear. This CDR3 has 12 residues. Germline V gene data show CDR1 as SGDLS and CDR2 as YYNGEE. V was cut by 4 bases and J by 3 bases, with 5 bases left in between. CDR3 protein: CASSFSGNTIYF. The CDR3, as DNA: TGTGCCAGCAGCTTCAGTGGAAACACCATATATTTT.

V usage is TRBV28 and J usage is TRBJ1-4; tentatively, D is TRBD1 (6 bases). This CDR3 has 14 residues. Trimming pared 4 bases from V and 4 bases from J, leaving 10 bases between. Germline V gene lookup returns CDR1 MDHEN and CDR2 SYDVKM. The CDR3: CASSSGQYNEKLFF. CDR3 bases: TGTGCCAGCAGTTCAGGACAGTATAATGAAAAACTGTTTTTT.

This chain joins TRBV6-5 and TRBJ1-3; 10 bases are a match to TRBD1. Trimming removed 7 bases from V and 2 bases from J; junction bases left unmatched: 5. The germline V gene has CDR1 MNHEY and CDR2 SVGAGI. This CDR3 has 15 residues. In DNA, the CDR3 is TGTGCCAGCAAAAGGGGGACAGGGGCTGGAAACACCATATATTTT. Amino acids: CASKRGTGAGNTIYF.

The V and J genes are TRBV19 and TRBJ1-5; a possible D gene is TRBD1 (6 bases). This CDR3 is 14 amino acids long. The V gene's germline CDR1 is LNHDA and CDR2 SQIVND (reference sequence). The V end lost 4 bases, the J end lost 7 bases, and 14 bases lay between the germline ends. The CDR3 region is CASSTGGGGQPQHF. The CDR3 DNA is TGTGCCAGTAGTACGGGGGGCGGCGGGCAGCCCCAGCATTTT.

This chain links TRBV12-3 or TRBV12-4 with TRBJ2-7; 11 bases align to TRBD1. The CDR3 has 13 residues. V lost 6 bases to trimming and J lost 6 bases; unmatched junction nucleotides: 4. CDR3: CASRWTGGGEQYF. The CDR3 region has the DNA TGTGCCAGCAGGTGGACAGGGGGCGGCGAGCAGTACTTC.

The chain uses TRBV7-9 and TRBJ2-5; D is possibly TRBD2 (5 bases). The germline V gene encodes CDR1 SEHNR and CDR2 FQNEAQ (reference sequence). Trimming removed 2 bases from V and 10 bases from J, with 11 bases in between. The CDR3 loop spans 12 amino acids. The CDR3 DNA reads as TGTGCCAGCAGCTTAACCGGGCGGGTCCAGTACTTC. It is translated as CASSLTGRVQYF.

The rearrangement links TRBV5-6 to TRBJ2-3; D not resolved. Trimming left V 0 bases short and J 9 bases short, with 5 bases between. Germline V CDR1 and CDR2: SGHDT, YYEEEE. This CDR3 spans 11 amino acids. CDR3 protein: CASSLGATQYF. The CDR3 DNA is TGTGCCAGCAGCTTGGGGGCCACGCAGTATTTT. The entire variable domain, with the rest obtained from reference TRBV5-6 and TRBJ2-3, is as follows: DAGVTQSPTHLIKTRGQQVTLRCSPKSGHDTVSWYQQALGQGPQFIFQYYEEEERQRGNFPDRFSGHQFPNYSSELNVNALLLGDSALYLCASSLGATQYFGPGTRLTVL.